Listed here are 20 T cell receptor beta chains from one sample, sequenced in a study of shared clonotypes between healthy human individuals (TCRdb year 2020). CD8 naive samples were obtained by positive selection for CCR7 among CD45RO-negative cells, yielding a CD45RA+CCR7+ population from which TemRA cells were excluded. The method behind the library was the immunoSEQ multiplex PCR assay. The clones in this table, taken by TCRdb from immuneACCESS, are in-frame only. Not every clone is retained; where verified, under half of the shortfall comes from an unresolved V gene, and the cause of the rest is unknown. The sample contains nearly 600,000 clones, roughly 96% of them found a single time. The top ten clones comprise 0.085% to 0.11% of the sample. Specimen: naive CD8+ T cells sorted from blood. The cell subset or site label on this specimen signifies: CD45RA+CCR7+. The receptors derive from a woman aged 25 to 39 in good health.

The chain has TRBV28 and TRBJ1-1; D is ambiguous. Between the trimmed V and J ends, which lost 3 bases and 3 bases, there was a span of 11 bases. CDR3 length: 14 amino acids. Per germline, CDR1 MDHEN and CDR2 SYDVKM. The CDR3 sequence: CASSFKVGYTEAFF. The CDR3 DNA reads TGTGCCAGCAGTTTCAAGGTTGGGTACACTGAAGCTTTCTTT.

The chain uses TRBV5-6 and TRBJ2-1, with TRBD2 identical over 10 bases. This CDR3 is 16 amino acids long. CDR1 is SGHDT, CDR2 YYEEEE, per germline. V was clipped by 4 bases and J by 7 bases; unmatched bases: 11. This CDR3 reads CASSTRGSGGRNEQFF. The CDR3 nucleotides read TGTGCCAGCAGCACCCGGGGTAGCGGGGGGAGGAATGAGCAGTTCTTC.

About this clone: The same CDR3 can be traced to other DNA sequences in this sample. This chain joins TRBV4-1 and TRBJ1-1; D gene unclear. Germline V gene sequence: CDR1 MGHRA, CDR2 YSYEKL. The CDR3 has 13 residues. The V and J ends lost 1 base and 11 bases respectively, with 14 bases between them. CDR3 DNA: TGCGCCAGCAGCCAAGTCGCCTCTTCGGGGGCTTTCTTT. Residues: CASSQVASSGAFF.

V and J are TRBV5-8 and TRBJ2-1; 11 bases are a match to TRBD2. The CDR3 is 15 residues long. The germline V gene encodes CDR1 SGHTS and CDR2 YDEGEE. The trim removed 4 bases at V and 5 bases at J, leaving 5 bases unmatched. This chain's CDR3 is CASSQLAGVHNEQFF. The CDR3 DNA reads TGTGCCAGCAGCCAACTAGCGGGAGTACACAATGAGCAGTTCTTC.

The chain employs TRBV7-8 and TRBJ2-3; no firm D call. The CDR3 is made up of 14 amino acids. CDR1 is SGHVS, CDR2 FQNEAQ, per germline. V shed 0 bases and J shed 6 bases, with 10 bases lying between them. This chain's CDR3 is CASSLASGYDTQYF. In nucleotides, the CDR3 is TGTGCCAGCAGCTTAGCTTCGGGTTACGATACGCAGTATTTT.

This sequence joins TRBV7-9 and TRBJ1-1; D remains ambiguous. Trimming removed 4 bases at V and 4 bases at J, with 13 bases between. Germline loops: CDR1 SEHNR, CDR2 FQNEAQ (reference sequence). The CDR3 spans 14 residues. The CDR3: CASSSGGLFTEAFF. In DNA form, the CDR3 reads TGTGCCAGCAGCTCGGGCGGACTCTTCACTGAAGCTTTCTTT.

The chain employs TRBV4-2 and TRBJ2-1, with 12 bases that match TRBD2. Germline-derived CDR1 and CDR2 are LGHNA and YNFKEQ. There are 16 residues in the CDR3. Losses at the gene ends were 1 base for V and 4 bases for J; bases not matched to a gene: 2. The DNA of the CDR3 is TGTGCCAGCAGCCAAGGACTAGCGGGAGTGTACAATGAGCAGTTCTTC. It translates to CASSQGLAGVYNEQFF.

The rearrangement joins TRBV4-1 to TRBJ1-3, with unresolved D. Germline-derived CDR1 and CDR2 are MGHRA and YSYEKL. This CDR3 is built from 17 residues. The V end lost 4 bases, the J end lost 8 bases, and 24 bases lay between the germline ends. The CDR3 protein is CASSRLPITERSDTIYF. CDR3 in DNA: TGCGCCAGCAGCCGCTTACCGATAACAGAGCGGTCGGACACCATATATTTT.

V and J are TRBV4-1 and TRBJ2-1; D remains ambiguous. Germline lookup yields CDR1 MGHRA and CDR2 YSYEKL. The CDR3 runs to 14 residues. The germline V and J ends were trimmed by 2 bases and 3 bases, with 8 bases remaining between them. This CDR3 reads CASSQRADYNEQFF. In DNA form, the CDR3 reads TGCGCCAGCAGCCAAAGGGCCGACTACAATGAGCAGTTCTTC.

The V call is TRBV19, the J call TRBJ2-7; 7 nucleotides align to TRBD1. CDR1 LNHDA and CDR2 SQIVND come from the germline V gene (reference sequence). V lost 6 bases to trimming and J lost 6 bases; unmatched junction nucleotides: 11. The CDR3 has 14 residues. The CDR3 coding sequence is TGTGCCAGTAGCGTCCAGAGGGGGCTGGTCGAGCAGTACTTC. It translates to CASSVQRGLVEQYF.

The V call is TRBV14, the J call TRBJ1-5; no clear D gene. The CDR3 loop spans 15 amino acids. With 3 bases removed from V and 0 bases from J, the gap between germline ends came to 9 bases. Germline V gene data show CDR1 as SGHDN and CDR2 as FVKESK. The CDR3 reads CASSHIAYSNQPQHF. In nucleotides, the CDR3 is TGTGCCAGCAGCCACATTGCTTATAGCAATCAGCCCCAGCATTTT.

This rearrangement joins TRBV28 to TRBJ2-3; 7 nucleotides agree with TRBD2. Germline V gene sequence: CDR1 MDHEN, CDR2 SYDVKM. V dropped 5 bases and J dropped 0; count of bases not matched to a gene: 2. The CDR3 is 14 amino acids. In DNA form, the CDR3 reads TGTGCCAGCAGTGATAGCGGGAGCACAGATACGCAGTATTTT. Translation gives CASSDSGSTDTQYF.

CDR3 residues: CASSEAWTEIAEQYF. The CDR3 DNA reads TGTGCCAGCAGTGAAGCGTGGACAGAAATAGCCGAGCAGTACTTC. This chain joins TRBV6-1 and TRBJ2-7, with D maybe TRBD1 (6 bases). V was cut by 0 bases and J by 6 bases, with 15 bases left in between. This CDR3 is 15 amino acids long. Germline V gene data show CDR1 as MNHNS and CDR2 as SASEGT.

The table lists this clone with a few counts. The V gene is TRBV10-3, the J gene TRBJ2-7; TRBD2 aligns across 8 bases. V shed 8 bases, J shed 4 bases, and the junction held 7 bases outside the gene matches. Germline CDR1 is ENHRY and CDR2 is SYGVKD. The CDR3 extends over 13 amino acids. CDR3 residues: CAIGSGGPYEQYF. CDR3 coding DNA: TGTGCCATCGGGTCGGGAGGGCCTTACGAGCAGTACTTC.

The chain has TRBV7-8 and TRBJ2-7, with TRBD1 matching over 10 bases. The CDR3 contains 16 residues. CDR1 and CDR2 from the germline V gene are SGHVS and FQNEAQ. V shed 5 bases and J 2 bases; nucleotides not matched to a gene: 9. The CDR3 loop reads CASSRPMGQGPYEQYF. The CDR3 coding sequence is TGTGCCAGCAGCCGCCCCATGGGACAGGGGCCCTACGAGCAGTACTTC.

The chain is built from TRBV10-1 and TRBJ2-7, with 10 nucleotides matching TRBD1. The ends lost 7 bases at V and 6 bases at J; junction bases unmatched: 6. This CDR3 contains 13 residues. The germline gives CDR1 WNHNN, CDR2 SYGVQD (reference sequence). The CDR3 region is CASTGTGVGEQYF. DNA for the CDR3: TGCGCCAGCACCGGGACAGGGGTTGGCGAGCAGTACTTC.

The rearrangement links TRBV7-6 to TRBJ2-5; possibly TRBD1 for D (5 bases). TRBJ2-7 explains the end of the DNA better; the J call may be wrong. CDR1 and CDR2 (germline): SGHVS, FNYEAQ. The CDR3 sequence is 15 residues long. For the CDR3, the DNA is TGTGCCAGCAGCATGTCCGACAGCTCCGTCCACGAGCAGTACTTC. This gives the protein CASSMSDSSVHEQYF.

The rearrangement joins TRBV11-2 to TRBJ1-4; D is unclear. Trimming left V 0 bases short and J 3 bases short, with 8 bases between. The length of the CDR3 is 15 residues. Germline V gene lookup returns CDR1 SGHAT and CDR2 FQNNGV. The CDR3 sequence is CASSLEYGPNEKLFF. The CDR3 coding sequence is TGTGCCAGCAGCTTAGAATACGGACCTAATGAAAAACTGTTTTTT.

The chain carries TRBV4-1 and TRBJ1-1; a weak D match, TRBD1 (5 bases). The germline V and J ends were trimmed by 2 bases and 0 bases, with 10 bases remaining between them. CDR1 and CDR2 (germline): MGHRA, YSYEKL. The CDR3 runs to 15 residues. The DNA for the CDR3 is TGCGCCAGCAGCCAATATACAGGAATGAACACTGAAGCTTTCTTT. Its protein product is CASSQYTGMNTEAFF.

The chain carries TRBV5-1 and TRBJ1-1; no definite D call. Germline lookup yields CDR1 SGHRS and CDR2 YFSETQ. CDR3 length: 13 residues. Trimming shortened V by 3 bases and J by 2 bases, and 8 bases separated the two germline ends. CDR3 protein: CASSSGFNTEAFF. In nucleotides, the CDR3 is TGCGCCAGCAGCTCGGGTTTTAACACTGAAGCTTTCTTT. Based on the CDR3 plus reference TRBV5-1 and TRBJ1-1, the full variable domain is KAGVTQTPRYLIKTRGQQVTLSCSPISGHRSVSWYQQTPGQGLQFLFEYFSETQRNKGNFPGRFSGRQFSNSRSEMNVSTLELGDSALYLCASSSGFNTEAFFGQGTRLTVV.